The sample holds many counts of the clone carrying this T cell receptor (beta chain). The authors amplified TCR beta CDR3 regions, and they did so from RNA transcripts for repertoire sequencing. Investigators did first-round RT-PCR with HTBI primers, then second-round multiplex PCR. MiXCR was run by TCRdb on the multiplex PCR reads, yielding one entry per CDR3 protein. The sample gives about 210,000 distinct CDR3 sequences, 25% to 30% of which show up once; approximately 9% is in the top ten. These data are taken from a study of Graves' ophthalmopathy and Graves' hyperthyroidism. A duration under 3 months, NOSPECS ≥4, CAS ≥3 and moderate-to-severe activity characterized the donors with ophthalmopathy. This clonotype was obtained from a man in his fifties with Graves' ophthalmopathy. The sample was peripheral blood.

The CDR3 spells CASSLRGLYAFF. The CDR3 bases are TGTGCCAGCAGTTTAAGGGGTCTGTATGCTTTCTTT. The rearrangement joins TRBV12-3 or TRBV12-4 to TRBJ1-1; D might be TRBD1 (5 bases). The CDR3 has 12 amino acids. V was cut by 2 bases and J by 11 bases, with 12 bases left in between.